The following is a T cell receptor (beta chain) sequence with its context. The repertoire was sequenced with immunoSEQ multiplex PCR; TCRdb's copy has only in-frame clones and lacks some. The sample has around 85,000 clones, roughly nine tenths seen once; the top ten hold roughly 4%. The germline V gene encodes CDR1 SQVTM and CDR2 ANQGSEA. This CDR3 is built from 12 residues. V was cut by 3 bases and J by 3 bases, with 8 bases left in between. The sample originates from a study of T cell changes during pregnancy in multiple sclerosis. Source: PBMCs, taken in the first trimester of pregnancy. The chain couples TRBV29-1 to TRBJ1-2; possible D gene TRBD1, 5 bases. This TCR was recovered from a female donor in good health, serving as a control in a pregnancy study. Some clones in this sample may be carry-over from other donors' samples. In DNA form, the CDR3 reads TGCAGCGTTGATGGAGGGGACTATGGCTACACCTTC. Residues: CSVDGGDYGYTF.